The 19 T cell receptor beta chains presented below share a single source sample, sequenced in a study of T-cell reconstitution after alpha-beta-depleted transplantation in children. The library targeted TCRbeta and was prepared with unique molecular identifiers. TCRdb ran MiXCR on the PCR reads and lists one entry per CDR3 protein. Of approximately 1,000,000 distinct CDR3 sequences in the sample, 25% to 30% were seen once. This specimen consisted of PBMCs, mostly from graft donor cells, obtained 360 days after TCRalphabeta/CD19-depleted stem cell transplant. The origin of the receptors is a boy under two years old who had a stem cell transplant for SCID, so the T cells may come from the graft donor.

This clonotype appeared a few times. The rearrangement joins TRBV28 to TRBJ2-7, with TRBD1 as a possible D gene (6 bases). Germline CDR1 MDHEN, CDR2 SYDVKM. V was clipped by 2 bases and J by 0 bases, with 17 bases between them. There are 17 residues in the CDR3. CDR3 sequence reads: CASSLPTEQGYSYEQYF. The CDR3 DNA reads TGTGCCAGCAGTTTACCGACTGAACAGGGATACTCCTACGAGCAGTACTTC.

This sequence joins TRBV28 and TRBJ2-3, with a tentative D call TRBD1 (6 bases). V lost 6 bases to trimming and J lost 0 bases, with 13 bases between them. There are 15 residues in the CDR3. The germline V gene has CDR1 MDHEN and CDR2 SYDVKM. CDR3 loop: CASSRGPLSTDTQYF. CDR3 DNA: TGTGCCAGCAGCAGGGGCCCCCTTAGCACAGATACGCAGTATTTT.

The chain's CDR3 is CSARVARAEKPYEQYF. CDR3 sequence (DNA): TGCAGTGCTAGAGTAGCCCGGGCAGAAAAACCATACGAGCAGTACTTC. This chain connects TRBV20-1 to TRBJ2-7; D gene unclear. V was trimmed by 1 base and J by 4 bases, leaving 20 bases between them. Per germline, CDR1 DFQATT and CDR2 SNEGSKA (reference sequence). This CDR3 contains 16 residues.

This rearrangement joins TRBV20-1 to TRBJ2-3, with 8 bases aligning to TRBD2. This CDR3 is 14 amino acids long. Trimming at V came to 2 bases and at J to 1 base, leaving 2 bases not matched to a gene. Germline assignment: CDR1 DFQATT and CDR2 SNEGSKA (reference sequence). The CDR3 spells CSARNSGGTDTQYF. The DNA of the CDR3 is TGCAGTGCTAGAAATAGCGGGGGCACAGATACGCAGTATTTT.

The genes are TRBV29-1 and TRBJ2-4; D is ambiguous. The CDR3 runs 13 residues. Germline lookup yields CDR1 SQVTM and CDR2 ANQGSEA. V was pared by 2 bases and J by 0 bases, with 5 bases between. The CDR3 loop is CSVERLAKNIQYF. CDR3 in DNA: TGCAGCGTTGAAAGGCTAGCCAAAAACATTCAGTACTTC. The variable domain in full, with the rest retrieved from reference TRBV29-1 and TRBJ2-4, is SAVISQKPSRDICQRGTSLTIQCQVDSQVTMMFWYRQQPGQSLTLIATANQGSEATYESGFVIDKFPISRPNLTFSTLTVSNMSPEDSSIYLCSVERLAKNIQYFGAGTRLSVL.

The gene calls are TRBV7-2 and TRBJ2-5; 8 bases match TRBD2. In germline, CDR1 is SGHTA, CDR2 FQGNSA. V gave up 1 base and J gave up 4 bases; unmatched junction bases: 5. The CDR3 sequence is 15 residues long. CDR3 sequence: CASSLEGLGGETQYF. In DNA form, the CDR3 reads TGTGCCAGCAGCTTAGAGGGACTAGGTGGAGAGACCCAGTACTTC.

A few counts support this clonotype. The chain employs TRBV7-9 and TRBJ1-2, with TRBD1 identical over 8 bases. CDR3 length: 15 amino acids. After removal of 5 bases from V and 2 bases from J, the junction contained 7 bases not matched to a gene. Germline-derived CDR1 and CDR2 are SEHNR and FQNEAQ (reference sequence). The CDR3 nucleotides are TGTGCCAGCAGCCACCCCAGGGGGCAGAACTATGGCTACACCTTC. Translation: CASSHPRGQNYGYTF.

This clonotype was recorded at least ten times. One junction end disagrees with the germline gene, perhaps due to a read error. The chain recombines TRBV5-1 with TRBJ2-1; TRBD2 matches at 7 bases. Germline-derived CDR1 and CDR2 are SGHRS and YFSETQ. The CDR3 runs 13 residues. CDR3 coding DNA: TGTGCCAGCAGCTTAGGGCGGGGGAATGAGCAGTTCTTC. As protein: CASSLGRGNEQFF.

This clonotype was seen a handful of times. CDR3 DNA sequence: TGCAGTGCTAGCTGGGGGGAAATCAATCAGCCCCAGCATTTT. Amino acids: CSASWGEINQPQHF. This rearrangement joins TRBV20-1 to TRBJ1-5; tentatively, D is TRBD1 (5 bases). The CDR3 spans 14 residues. V lost 3 bases and J 3 bases, leaving 12 bases between the germline ends. Germline CDR1 is DFQATT and CDR2 is SNEGSKA (reference sequence).

This clonotype was observed a handful of times. The V call is TRBV7-9, the J call TRBJ1-5, with TRBD1 matching 7 bases. J was trimmed by 2 bases and V by 5 bases; bases with no gene match: 12. The germline gives CDR1 SEHNR, CDR2 FQNEAQ (reference sequence). There are 17 residues in the CDR3. CDR3 sequence reads: CASSLGTVMSGNQPQHF. The CDR3 region has the DNA TGTGCCAGCAGCCTAGGGACAGTCATGTCTGGCAATCAGCCCCAGCATTTT.

The sample holds a few counts of this clonotype. The rearrangement links TRBV5-1 to TRBJ1-6; tentative D call: TRBD1 (5 bases). Trimming left V 4 bases short and J 7 bases short, with 15 bases between. The CDR3 has 15 residues. Germline CDR1 and CDR2: SGHRS and YFSETQ. CDR3 protein: CASSPPDGGNSPLHF. CDR3 coding DNA: TGCGCCAGCAGCCCTCCAGACGGGGGGAATTCACCCCTCCACTTT.

DNA of the CDR3: TGTGCCAGCAGCCGGGACGCTTGGAGGGCAGATACGCAGTATTTT. The encoded protein is CASSRDAWRADTQYF. V and J are TRBV12-3 or TRBV12-4 and TRBJ2-3, with D tentatively TRBD2 (6 bases). Deletions cut 6 bases from V and 4 bases from J, with 17 bases between. The CDR3 totals 15 residues.

The rearrangement uses TRBV20-1 and TRBJ2-5; 10 bases map to TRBD2. V was clipped by 6 bases and J by 4 bases; unmatched bases: 14. The CDR3 is made up of 16 amino acids. Germline V gene lookup returns CDR1 DFQATT and CDR2 SNEGSKA (reference sequence). The CDR3 DNA reads as TGCAGTGCCAGGCATCCCGTAGCGGGGGGCGGAGAGACCCAGTACTTC. Translated, it gives CSARHPVAGGGETQYF.

The table lists this clonotype with a few counts. The rearrangement links TRBV19 to TRBJ2-1; D may be TRBD2 (7 bases). With 6 bases removed from V and 3 bases from J, the gap between germline ends came to 12 bases. Germline values: CDR1 LNHDA, CDR2 SQIVND (reference sequence). The CDR3 totals 14 residues. CDR3: CASRRGTNYNEQFF. The CDR3 DNA sequence: TGTGCCAGTAGGAGGGGGACTAACTACAATGAGCAGTTCTTC. Filled out from reference TRBV19 and TRBJ2-1, the complete variable domain reads DGGITQSPKYLFRKEGQNVTLSCEQNLNHDAMYWYRQDPGQGLRLIYYSQIVNDFQKGDIAEGYSVSREKKESFPLTVTSAQKNPTAFYLCASRRGTNYNEQFFGPGTRLTVL.

This clonotype was counted a few times. The junction does not match germline at one end; this may be a read error. The V and J genes are TRBV29-1 and TRBJ1-1, with D possibly matching TRBD1 (6 bases). Germline CDR1 and CDR2: SQVTM and ANQGSEA. The CDR3 length is 13 residues. The CDR3 region is CSAQWTVGSEVFF. The CDR3 coding sequence is TGCAGCGCTCAATGGACAGTGGGGAGTGAAGTTTTCTTT.

V is TRBV7-2 and J is TRBJ1-2; D possibly corresponds to TRBD1 (5 bases). Germline CDR1 and CDR2: SGHTA and FQGNSA. V dropped 6 bases and J dropped 7 bases, with 18 bases sitting between them. The length of the CDR3 is 14 residues. CDR3 residues: CASSSPGPRTGYTF. In nucleotides, the CDR3 is TGTGCCAGCAGTTCCCCGGGACCTAGGACTGGCTACACCTTC.

There are a few counts of this clonotype. The chain uses TRBV12-3 or TRBV12-4 and TRBJ2-3; 8 bases agree with TRBD2. V shed 5 bases and J 0 bases; nucleotides not matched to a gene: 7. The CDR3 runs to 16 residues. The CDR3 loop reads CASSVTSGSSTDTQYF. CDR3 coding DNA: TGTGCCAGCAGTGTCACTAGCGGATCTAGCACAGATACGCAGTATTTT.

The chain joins TRBV11-2 to TRBJ2-3; 14 bases are shared with TRBD2. With V trimmed by 6 bases and J by 0 bases, 11 bases remained unmatched. Germline values: CDR1 SGHAT, CDR2 FQNNGV. This CDR3 has 19 residues. For the CDR3, the DNA is TGTGCCAGCAGTCAAGTGCGACTAGCGGGGGGGGCGAGCACAGATACGCAGTATTTT. The encoded protein is CASSQVRLAGGASTDTQYF.

The chain couples TRBV5-1 to TRBJ2-7; tentatively, D is TRBD1 or TRBD2 (5 bases each). The CDR3 covers 14 residues. V was shortened by 0 bases and J by 6 bases, with 13 bases between the two germline ends. CDR1 is SGHRS and CDR2 is YFSETQ in the germline V gene. CDR3 nucleotides: TGCGCCAGCAGCTTGGCGGCAGGGAGAGGCGAGCAGTACTTC. Its protein is CASSLAAGRGEQYF.